A selection of T cell receptor beta chains follows, all from one sample in a study of T cell changes during pregnancy in multiple sclerosis. Clones were sequenced by immunoSEQ multiplex PCR, and TCRdb holds only the in-frame ones, with some missing. The table includes tens of thousands of clones, approximately 92% detected once. This specimen consisted of peripheral blood, obtained in the third trimester of pregnancy. All receptors derive from a female donor in good health, enrolled as a control in a pregnancy study. The CDR3 runs from the conserved cysteine through the conserved F or W. D genes are given only for firm matches. Clone size is given for some rows only: seen once, a few or many times, or a class if the clone is expanded.

size: .; J: TRBJ2-1; D: TRBD2; V: TRBV5-1; CDR3: CASSLAARETTYNEQFF; DNA: TGCGCCAGCAGCTTGGCCGCGCGGGAGACCACCTACAATGAGCAGTTCTTC
size: .; J: TRBJ2-6; D: .; V: TRBV7-8; CDR3: CASSLGASGANVLTF; DNA: TGTGCCAGCAGCTTAGGAGCGTCTGGGGCCAACGTCCTGACTTTC
size: .; J: TRBJ2-5; D: TRBD2; V: TRBV18; CDR3: CASSPLLAGAQGTQYF; DNA: TGTGCCAGCTCACCACTCTTAGCGGGGGCGCAGGGGACCCAGTACTTC
size: .; J: TRBJ2-7; D: TRBD2; V: TRBV28; CDR3: CASSLGTSGEQYF; DNA: TGTGCCAGCAGCTTGGGGACTAGCGGCGAGCAGTACTTC
size: .; J: TRBJ2-5; D: TRBD2; V: TRBV7-2; CDR3: CASSLSLAGSRETQYF; DNA: TGTGCCAGCAGCTTATCACTAGCGGGTTCAAGGGAGACCCAGTACTTC
size: once; J: TRBJ2-7; D: TRBD1; V: TRBV5-4; CDR3: CASSPRQGRNHEQYF; DNA: TGTGCCAGCAGCCCCCGACAGGGGAGAAATCACGAGCAGTACTTC
size: .; J: TRBJ2-5; D: .; V: TRBV19; CDR3: CASSIVADQETQYF; DNA: TGTGCCAGTAGTATCGTGGCGGACCAAGAGACCCAGTACTTC
size: .; J: TRBJ2-2; D: TRBD2; V: TRBV2; CDR3: CASGGVGRNTGELFF; DNA: TGTGCCAGTGGGGGGGTCGGCCGGAACACCGGGGAGCTGTTTTTT
size: .; J: TRBJ2-7; D: TRBD1; V: TRBV29-1; CDR3: CSAMGDRSYEQYF; DNA: TGCAGCGCAATGGGGGACAGATCCTACGAGCAGTACTTC
size: .; J: TRBJ1-1; D: TRBD1; V: TRBV5-1; CDR3: CASSPDRGFLQAFF; DNA: TGCGCCAGCAGCCCGGACAGGGGGTTCCTCCAAGCTTTCTTT
size: .; J: TRBJ2-5; D: TRBD1; V: TRBV19; CDR3: CASSIELTGPVTQYF; DNA: TGTGCCAGTAGTATAGAGCTGACAGGGCCAGTAACCCAGTACTTC
size: .; J: TRBJ2-7; D: TRBD1; V: TRBV15; CDR3: CATSRDTGGSYEQYF; DNA: TGTGCCACCAGCAGAGATACAGGGGGCTCCTACGAGCAGTACTTC
size: .; J: TRBJ2-7; D: TRBD1; V: TRBV10-3; CDR3: CAIRGQGSYEQYF; DNA: TGTGCCATCAGGGGACAGGGGTCCTACGAGCAGTACTTC
size: .; J: TRBJ2-7; D: TRBD1; V: TRBV27; CDR3: CASSPYRQGAYEQYF; DNA: TGTGCCAGCAGTCCTTACCGACAGGGGGCCTACGAGCAGTACTTC
size: .; J: TRBJ2-7; D: TRBD1; V: TRBV11-2; CDR3: CASTRDRGYEQYF; DNA: TGTGCCAGCACCAGGGACAGGGGGTACGAGCAGTACTTC
size: few; J: TRBJ1-5; D: .; V: TRBV4-3; CDR3: CASSQDEGQPQHF; DNA: TGCGCCAGCAGCCAAGATGAGGGTCAGCCCCAGCATTTT
size: .; J: TRBJ2-7; D: .; V: TRBV12-5; CDR3: CASGLGAFSYEQYF; DNA: TGTGCTAGTGGTTTGGGGGCCTTTTCCTACGAGCAGTACTTC
size: .; J: TRBJ2-1; D: TRBD1; V: TRBV7-6; CDR3: CASSLVGRGRGEQFF; DNA: TGTGCCAGCAGCTTAGTGGGAAGGGGGCGAGGTGAGCAGTTCTTC
size: once; J: TRBJ1-2; D: .; V: TRBV7-8; CDR3: CASSLSRVRNYGYTF; DNA: TGTGCCAGCAGCTTAAGCAGGGTCCGCAACTATGGCTACACCTTC
size: once; J: TRBJ2-7; D: TRBD1; V: TRBV18; CDR3: CASSLSPGQSSYEQYF; DNA: TGTGCCAGCTCACTCAGCCCGGGACAGAGCTCCTACGAGCAGTACTTC
size: .; J: TRBJ1-5; D: .; V: TRBV7-8; CDR3: CASSLVVGGGQPQHF; DNA: TGTGCCAGCAGCTTAGTAGTGGGAGGAGGTCAGCCCCAGCATTTT
size: .; J: TRBJ1-1; D: TRBD1; V: TRBV5-1; CDR3: CASSFGTGILNTEAFF; DNA: TGCGCCAGCAGCTTCGGGACAGGGATTTTGAACACTGAAGCTTTCTTT
size: .; J: TRBJ1-4; D: TRBD1; V: TRBV2; CDR3: CATGTGTGREKLFF; DNA: TGTGCCACCGGGACCGGGACAGGGAGAGAAAAACTGTTTTTT
size: once; J: TRBJ1-3; D: TRBD1; V: TRBV6-1; CDR3: CASRTGGSGNTIYF; DNA: TGTGCCAGCAGGACAGGGGGCTCTGGAAACACCATATATTTT
size: .; J: TRBJ1-5; D: .; V: TRBV5-1; CDR3: CASSFGSPNQPQHF; DNA: TGCGCCAGCAGCTTCGGGTCACCGAATCAGCCCCAGCATTTT
size: once; J: TRBJ2-3; D: TRBD2; V: TRBV11-2; CDR3: CASSFRLGRGYTDTQYF; DNA: TGTGCCAGCAGCTTTCGATTAGGGCGGGGGTACACAGATACGCAGTATTTT
size: .; J: TRBJ2-7; D: TRBD1; V: TRBV18; CDR3: CASSSGQGSSYEQYF; DNA: TGTGCCAGCTCATCGGGACAGGGGAGCTCCTACGAGCAGTACTTC
size: .; J: TRBJ2-7; D: .; V: TRBV10-3; CDR3: CAIREATGVAAQYF; DNA: TGTGCCATCAGGGAAGCCACGGGGGTGGCGGCGCAGTACTTC
size: .; J: TRBJ2-5; D: .; V: TRBV11-2; CDR3: CASSATGWGGTQYF; DNA: TGTGCCAGCAGCGCTACAGGGTGGGGTGGGACCCAGTACTTC
size: once; J: TRBJ2-7; D: TRBD1; V: TRBV2; CDR3: CASSYGQATSYEQYF; DNA: TGTGCCAGCAGTTACGGACAGGCGACCTCCTACGAGCAGTACTTC
size: .; J: TRBJ2-1; D: TRBD2; V: TRBV14; CDR3: CASSHRRLAGVVSSYNEQFF; DNA: TGTGCCAGCAGCCACCGACGACTAGCGGGAGTGGTGAGCTCCTACAATGAGCAGTTCTTC
size: .; J: TRBJ2-2; D: TRBD1; V: TRBV2; CDR3: CASGVTGSGELFF; DNA: TGTGCCAGCGGCGTGACAGGGTCCGGGGAGCTGTTTTTT
size: .; J: TRBJ1-1; D: TRBD1; V: TRBV6-5; CDR3: CASSHTGGTEAFF; DNA: TGTGCCAGCAGTCATACAGGGGGCACTGAAGCTTTCTTT
size: .; J: TRBJ1-1; D: TRBD1; V: TRBV10-1; CDR3: CASSETRLGGLLNTEAFF; DNA: TGCGCCAGCAGTGAGACCCGGTTAGGGGGCTTGTTGAACACTGAAGCTTTCTTT
size: .; J: TRBJ2-4; D: .; V: TRBV14; CDR3: CASSQGRWRLAKNIQYF; DNA: TGTGCCAGCAGCCAAGGAAGATGGAGACTAGCCAAAAACATTCAGTACTTC
size: .; J: TRBJ1-5; D: .; V: TRBV5-5; CDR3: CASSSGLPNSNQPQHF; DNA: TGTGCCAGCAGCTCCGGACTGCCGAATAGCAATCAGCCCCAGCATTTT
size: .; J: TRBJ2-7; D: TRBD2; V: TRBV2; CDR3: CASSEAASGAGEQYF; DNA: TGTGCCAGCAGTGAAGCGGCTAGCGGGGCAGGCGAGCAGTACTTC
size: .; J: TRBJ2-5; D: .; V: TRBV5-4; CDR3: CASSLQGSEETQYF; DNA: TGTGCCAGCAGCTTGCAGGGGTCGGAGGAGACCCAGTACTTC
size: .; J: TRBJ1-1; D: .; V: TRBV4-2; CDR3: CASREQPRTEAFF; DNA: TGTGCCAGCAGGGAGCAGCCCCGGACTGAAGCTTTCTTT
size: few; J: TRBJ1-6; D: .; V: TRBV25-1; CDR3: CASSGDNNSPLHF; DNA: TGTGCCAGCAGTGGGGACAATAATTCACCCCTCCACTTT
size: .; J: TRBJ2-1; D: TRBD2; V: TRBV11-3; CDR3: CASSLDPTSGEQFF; DNA: TGTGCCAGCAGCTTAGACCCGACTAGCGGTGAGCAGTTCTTC
size: few; J: TRBJ2-3; D: TRBD2; V: TRBV15; CDR3: CATSTGTSAELEDTQYF; DNA: TGTGCCACCAGCACAGGGACTAGCGCTGAGCTTGAAGATACGCAGTATTTT
size: .; J: TRBJ2-1; D: .; V: TRBV11-2; CDR3: CASSLESGRNEQFF; DNA: TGTGCCAGCAGCTTAGAATCAGGGAGGAATGAGCAGTTCTTC
size: .; J: TRBJ1-3; D: .; V: TRBV4-1; CDR3: CASSQSPPGNNGNTIYF; DNA: TGCGCCAGCAGCCAATCACCCCCAGGGAATAATGGAAACACCATATATTTT
size: once; J: TRBJ1-1; D: .; V: TRBV6-6; CDR3: CASSGMGAGGTEAFF; DNA: TGTGCCAGCAGCGGAATGGGGGCGGGGGGCACTGAAGCTTTCTTT
size: .; J: TRBJ2-7; D: TRBD2; V: TRBV5-1; CDR3: CASSPGGAIYEQYF; DNA: TGCGCCAGCAGCCCCGGGGGGGCCATCTACGAGCAGTACTTC
size: .; J: TRBJ2-2; D: TRBD2; V: TRBV7-8; CDR3: CASSGTSLGTGELFF; DNA: TGTGCCAGCAGCGGGACTAGCCTGGGCACCGGGGAGCTGTTTTTT
size: .; J: TRBJ2-5; D: TRBD2; V: TRBV5-1; CDR3: CASNTGTSAETQYF; DNA: TGCGCCAGCAATACCGGGACTAGTGCGGAGACCCAGTACTTC
size: .; J: TRBJ2-3; D: TRBD2; V: TRBV5-1; CDR3: CASSEGLAGAGGDTQYF; DNA: TGCGCCAGCAGCGAGGGACTAGCGGGGGCCGGGGGAGATACGCAGTATTTT
size: .; J: TRBJ2-7; D: TRBD1; V: TRBV27; CDR3: CASRANRGLYEQYF; DNA: TGTGCCAGCAGGGCTAACAGGGGGCTGTACGAGCAGTACTTC
size: .; J: TRBJ2-3; D: TRBD1; V: TRBV28; CDR3: CASSTGGTGVRGGPDTQYF; DNA: TGTGCCAGCAGTACCGGCGGGACAGGGGTTCGAGGAGGCCCAGATACGCAGTATTTT
size: once; J: TRBJ1-2; D: TRBD1; V: TRBV2; CDR3: CAGGTEINYGYTF; DNA: TGTGCCGGGGGGACAGAAATCAACTATGGCTACACCTTC
size: .; J: TRBJ2-1; D: TRBD2; V: TRBV18; CDR3: CASSPGARGGWNEQFF; DNA: TGTGCCAGCTCACCAGGGGCCCGGGGGGGCTGGAATGAGCAGTTCTTC